Presented here are 19 T cell receptor beta chains from one specimen sequenced in a study of vaccination effects on CD4 cells after COVID-19 (dated by TCRdb to 2022 to 2024). These receptors are not linked to any known antigen. Preparation of the library involved the immunoSEQ multiplex PCR assay. TCRdb mirrors the immuneACCESS table, restricted to in-frame sequences. Some clones are absent from its copies; in checked studies, under half trace to an unresolved V gene, and the reason for the others is unknown. The sample has tens of thousands of clones on record, approximately 80% of them singletons. The ten largest account for more than 2% of the sample. In the ViraFEST assay, PBMC were stimulated with viral peptide pools, and TCR sequencing was then used to find antigen-specific CD4+ T cell clonotypes based on their expansion. After 10 days of culture, CD4+ T cells were isolated with the EasySep CD4+ T cell isolation kit.

This sample comprised CD4+ T cells from PBMCs cultured with HCoV-229E spike peptides, obtained before COVID-19 vaccination. The sample's cell subset or site label is to be understood as: HCoV-229E spike overlapping peptide pool stimulation. These receptors were obtained from a human donor who received a COVID-19 vaccine.

This clone was observed a handful of times. This chain connects TRBV6-5 to TRBJ1-1; D not certain. The CDR3 spans 13 residues. Germline-derived CDR1 and CDR2 are MNHEY and SVGAGI. V gave up 7 bases and J gave up 4 bases, with 13 bases separating them. The CDR3 spells CASNSDTGTEAFF. The CDR3 DNA sequence: TGTGCCAGCAATTCCGACACTGGCACTGAAGCTTTCTTT.

The chain couples TRBV3-1 (or the pseudogene TRBV3-2) to TRBJ2-3; the D gene is possibly TRBD1 (6 bases). V was trimmed by 4 bases and J by 4 bases, leaving 9 bases between them. CDR3 size: 13 residues. Germline CDR1 is LGHDT and CDR2 is YNNKEL (reference sequence). The CDR3 region is CASSRDRSDTQYF. The CDR3 DNA follows: TGTGCCAGCAGCCGAGACAGGTCAGATACGCAGTATTTT.

This chain connects TRBV5-1 to TRBJ1-2; 11 nucleotides agree with TRBD1. Trimming at V came to 4 bases and at J to 4 bases, leaving 3 bases not matched to a gene. The length of the CDR3 is 14 residues. CDR1 and CDR2 (germline): SGHRS, YFSETQ. CDR3 loop: CASSPGTGGYGYTF. Written as DNA, the CDR3 is TGCGCCAGCAGCCCCGGGACAGGGGGCTATGGCTACACCTTC.

This chain connects TRBV5-1 to TRBJ1-4, with D perhaps matching TRBD1 (5 bases). Germline assignment: CDR1 SGHRS and CDR2 YFSETQ. V was pared by 5 bases and J by 8 bases, with 13 bases between. CDR3 length equals 13 residues. The CDR3 region is CASRLQGDEKLFF. The CDR3 DNA is TGCGCCAGCAGATTGCAGGGTGACGAAAAACTGTTTTTT.

The V and J genes are TRBV11-3 and TRBJ2-5; no reliable D call. Trimming cost V 5 bases and J 5 bases, with 15 bases left between them. CDR1 is SGHNT and CDR2 is YENEEA in the germline V gene. This CDR3 has 14 residues. The CDR3 spells CASSPFSWWETQYF. As DNA, the CDR3 is TGTGCCAGCAGCCCCTTCTCTTGGTGGGAGACCCAGTACTTC.

This clone was detected a few times. This sequence joins TRBV11-2 and TRBJ1-4; D not resolved. CDR3 length equals 13 residues. The V gene's germline CDR1 is SGHAT and CDR2 FQNNGV. V lost 11 bases to trimming and J lost 3 bases, with 13 bases between them. CDR3: CASRVLANEKLFF. In nucleotides, the CDR3 is TGTGCCTCCCGGGTTCTGGCTAATGAAAAACTGTTTTTT.

The V call is TRBV18, the J call TRBJ1-3; D is possibly TRBD1 (6 bases). Trimming pared 6 bases from V and 5 bases from J, leaving 14 bases between. The CDR3 loop spans 14 amino acids. Germline V gene sequence: CDR1 KGHSH, CDR2 LQKENI. The CDR3 sequence is CASSSGTTRNTIYF. Written as DNA, the CDR3 is TGTGCCAGCTCCTCCGGGACAACCCGAAACACCATATATTTT. The whole variable domain, filled in from reference TRBV18 and TRBJ1-3, reads NAGVMQNPRHLVRRRGQEARLRCSPMKGHSHVYWYRQLPEEGLKFMVYLQKENIIDESGMPKERFSAEFPKEGPSILRIQQVVRGDSAAYFCASSSGTTRNTIYFGEGSWLTVV.

The rearrangement links TRBV19 to TRBJ2-6; perhaps TRBD1 as D (5 bases). CDR1 is LNHDA, CDR2 SQIVND, per germline (reference sequence). V lost 8 bases, J lost 0 bases, and 11 bases lay in between. This CDR3 has 15 amino acids. The CDR3 region has the DNA TGTGCCAGTCATCCAGGGAACTCTGGGGCCAACGTCCTGACTTTC. Translated, it gives CASHPGNSGANVLTF.

This chain links TRBV29-1 with TRBJ2-5; D possibly corresponds to TRBD1 (5 bases). The V and J ends lost 6 bases and 2 bases respectively, with 13 bases between them. Germline V lookup: CDR1 SQVTM, CDR2 ANQGSEA. The CDR3 runs to 13 residues. CDR3 residues: CSVSWTLQETQYF. Here the CDR3 DNA reads TGCAGCGTCTCCTGGACACTTCAAGAGACCCAGTACTTC.

The V and J genes are TRBV9 and TRBJ1-4; TRBD1 matches at 10 bases. This CDR3 comprises 15 residues. Per germline, CDR1 SGDLS and CDR2 YYNGEE. With V trimmed by 4 bases and J by 7 bases, 7 bases remained unmatched. CDR3: CASSPRQGAGEKLFF. CDR3 bases: TGTGCCAGCAGCCCTAGACAGGGGGCAGGTGAAAAACTGTTTTTT.

The rearrangement links TRBV15 to TRBJ2-5; 7 bases map to TRBD2. Trimming at V came to 2 bases and at J to 5 bases, leaving 5 bases not matched to a gene. The CDR3 extends over 14 amino acids. The V gene's germline CDR1 is LNHNV and CDR2 YYDKDF (reference sequence). The CDR3 loop is CATSRSTSAETQYF. The DNA of the CDR3 is TGTGCCACCAGCAGATCTACTAGCGCGGAGACCCAGTACTTC.

The J gene is TRBJ2-1, the V gene TRBV27; a weak D match, TRBD1 (6 bases). Germline V gives CDR1 MNHEY, CDR2 SMNVEV (reference sequence). This CDR3 spans 14 amino acids. V was cut by 6 bases and J by 5 bases, with 14 bases left in between. The DNA for the CDR3 is TGTGCCAGCAGACGGACAGTGTCAAACAATGAGCAGTTCTTC. It codes for CASRRTVSNNEQFF.

CDR3 nucleotides: TGTGCCAGCAGCTTAGGTAGCGGGGAAACAGATACGCAGTATTTT. Its translation is CASSLGSGETDTQYF. This sequence joins TRBV7-9 and TRBJ2-3; 8 bases match TRBD2. Per the germline V gene, CDR1 is SEHNR and CDR2 is FQNEAQ (reference sequence). The CDR3 extends over 15 amino acids. Trimming at V came to 1 base and at J to 3 bases, leaving 3 bases not matched to a gene.

The chain links TRBV30 to TRBJ1-1; the D is unclear. Trimming pared 0 bases from V and 6 bases from J, leaving 8 bases between. Per the germline V gene, CDR1 is GTSNPN and CDR2 is SVGIG (reference sequence). There are 12 residues in the CDR3. CDR3: CAWSVDGAEAFF. The CDR3 DNA sequence: TGTGCCTGGAGTGTAGACGGGGCTGAAGCTTTCTTT.

This chain joins TRBV6-6 and TRBJ2-6, with 9 positions matching TRBD2. The CDR3 loop spans 20 amino acids. CDR1 and CDR2 (germline): MNHNY, SVGAGI (reference sequence). V trimming: 6 bases; J trimming: 0 bases; junction bases outside the gene matches: 15. The CDR3 nucleotides are TGTGCCAGCAGCCCCCAAAATATAGCGGGGGCTTTCTCTGGGGCCAACGTCCTGACTTTC. Encoded protein: CASSPQNIAGAFSGANVLTF.

The CDR3 loop reads CASSLTGLAGAYEQYV. The CDR3 DNA sequence: TGTGCCAGCAGCTTGACAGGACTAGCGGGGGCCTACGAGCAGTACGTC. The chain carries TRBV5-6 and TRBJ2-7; 13 nucleotides agree with TRBD2. CDR1 and CDR2 (germline): SGHDT, YYEEEE. V dropped 1 base and J dropped 2; count of bases not matched to a gene: 3. The CDR3 length is 16 residues.

The rearrangement links TRBV30 to TRBJ1-4; 7 nucleotides match TRBD1. CDR1 and CDR2 from the germline V gene are GTSNPN and SVGIG (reference sequence). Trimming removed 4 bases from V and 0 bases from J; junction bases left unmatched: 5. CDR3 length: 15 residues. The CDR3 loop is CAWTGGFATNEKLFF. The CDR3 DNA reads TGTGCCTGGACAGGGGGTTTTGCAACTAATGAAAAACTGTTTTTT. Full variable domain (missing parts from reference TRBV30 and TRBJ1-4): SQTIHQWPATLVQPVGSPLSLECTVEGTSNPNLYWYRQAAGRGLQLLFYSVGIGQISSEVPQNLSASRPQDRQFILSSKKLLLSDSGFYLCAWTGGFATNEKLFFGSGTQLSVL.

The chain joins TRBV19 to TRBJ1-5; D ambiguous. The CDR3 sequence is 13 residues long. CDR1 LNHDA and CDR2 SQIVND come from the germline V gene (reference sequence). The germline V and J ends were trimmed by 3 bases and 7 bases, with 10 bases remaining between them. CDR3 residues: CASSIGIRQPQHF. DNA of the CDR3: TGTGCCAGTAGTATCGGGATTCGCCAGCCCCAGCATTTT. The full variable domain, with the rest looked up from reference TRBV19 and TRBJ1-5, is DGGITQSPKYLFRKEGQNVTLSCEQNLNHDAMYWYRQDPGQGLRLIYYSQIVNDFQKGDIAEGYSVSREKKESFPLTVTSAQKNPTAFYLCASSIGIRQPQHFGDGTRLSIL.

The J gene is TRBJ2-7, the V gene TRBV6-6; no reliable D call. V lost 10 bases and J lost 9, with 16 bases in between. Germline V gene lookup returns CDR1 MNHNY and CDR2 SVGAGI (reference sequence). CDR3 size: 11 residues. The CDR3 loop reads CANHFSGVQYV. In DNA, the CDR3 is TGTGCCAACCACTTCTCGGGCGTGCAGTACGTC.